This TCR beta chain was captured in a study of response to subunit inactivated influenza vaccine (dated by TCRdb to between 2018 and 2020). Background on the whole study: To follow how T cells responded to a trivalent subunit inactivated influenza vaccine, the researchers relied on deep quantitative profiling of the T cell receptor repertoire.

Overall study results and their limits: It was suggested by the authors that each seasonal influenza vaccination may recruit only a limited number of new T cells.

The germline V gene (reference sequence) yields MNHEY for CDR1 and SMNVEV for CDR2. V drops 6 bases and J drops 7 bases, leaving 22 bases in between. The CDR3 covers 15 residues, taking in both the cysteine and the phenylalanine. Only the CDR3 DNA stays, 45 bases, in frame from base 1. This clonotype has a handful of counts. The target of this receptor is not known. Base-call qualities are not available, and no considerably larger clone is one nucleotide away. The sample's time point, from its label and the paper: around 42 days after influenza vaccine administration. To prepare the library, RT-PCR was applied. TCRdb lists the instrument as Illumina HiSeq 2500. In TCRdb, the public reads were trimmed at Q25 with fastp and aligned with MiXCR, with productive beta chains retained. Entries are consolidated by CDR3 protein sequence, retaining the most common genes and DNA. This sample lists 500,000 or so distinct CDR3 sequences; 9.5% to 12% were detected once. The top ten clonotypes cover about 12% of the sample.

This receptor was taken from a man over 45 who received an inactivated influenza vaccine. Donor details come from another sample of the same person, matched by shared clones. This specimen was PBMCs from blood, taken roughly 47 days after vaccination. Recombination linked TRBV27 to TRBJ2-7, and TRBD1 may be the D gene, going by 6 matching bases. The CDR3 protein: CASSRRAGVFGEQYF. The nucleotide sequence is TGTGCCAGCAGCCGCAGGGCAGGGGTCTTCGGGGAGCAGTACTTC.